Listed below are T cell receptor beta chains from one sample, sequenced in a study of control samples from healthy donors and cancer patients. Some clones are missing from TCRdb's copy, which holds only in-frame ones; the method was immunoSEQ multiplex PCR. Of fewer than 90,000 clones listed, roughly 84% are singletons. The sequencing sample was made of blood. Every receptor here comes from a woman between 45 and 60 years old in good health. Both conserved end residues are part of each CDR3. D genes are given only for firm matches.

TRBD1	TRBJ1-1	TRBV18	CASSPTGQGNTEAFF	TGTGCCAGCTCACCGACAGGACAGGGAAACACTGAAGCTTTCTTT
NA	TRBJ1-6	TRBV3-1/TRBV3-2	CASSQVYSPLHF	TGTGCCAGCAGCCAAGTATATTCACCCCTCCACTTT
NA	TRBJ2-2	TRBV2	CASIEGRRNTGELFF	TGTGCCAGCATCGAGGGACGGAGGAACACCGGGGAGCTGTTTTTT
TRBD2	TRBJ2-1	TRBV3-1/TRBV3-2	CASSASGTSYNEQFF	TGTGCCAGCAGCGCTAGCGGTACCTCCTACAATGAGCAGTTCTTC
NA	TRBJ2-2	TRBV11-3	CASSFRVTGELFF	TGTGCCAGCAGCTTCAGGGTCACCGGGGAGCTGTTTTTT
NA	TRBJ1-1	TRBV5-5	CASTEDPWYTEAFF	TGTGCCAGCACGGAAGACCCGTGGTACACTGAAGCTTTCTTT
NA	TRBJ1-1	TRBV18	CASSPIRVENTEAFF	TGTGCCAGCTCACCCATCAGGGTGGAGAACACTGAAGCTTTCTTT
TRBD1	TRBJ1-2	TRBV19	CASSTRQGTYGYTF	TGTGCCAGTAGTACAAGACAGGGCACCTATGGCTACACCTTC
TRBD1	TRBJ1-2	TRBV2	CASSEGGQGPYGYTF	TGTGCCAGCAGTGAAGGGGGACAGGGCCCCTATGGCTACACCTTC
NA	TRBJ2-4	TRBV19	CATPRQGTNIQYF	TGTGCCACCCCGAGGCAGGGGACAAACATTCAGTACTTC
NA	TRBJ1-5	TRBV20-1	CSASAPQGLGLGNQPQHF	TGCAGTGCTAGTGCCCCGCAGGGGTTAGGGCTAGGCAATCAGCCCCAGCATTTT
TRBD1	TRBJ2-7	TRBV20-1	CSALTGGEQYF	TGCAGTGCTCTTACAGGGGGCGAGCAGTACTTC
NA	TRBJ1-1	TRBV7-2	CASSSGVNAEAFF	TGTGCCAGCAGCTCAGGGGTGAACGCTGAAGCTTTCTTT
NA	TRBJ2-3	TRBV6-6	CASSSGRDTQYF	TGTGCCAGCAGTTCAGGGAGAGATACGCAGTATTTT
NA	TRBJ1-1	TRBV6-5	CASQEYVRDVRAFF	TGTGCCAGCCAGGAATATGTCCGGGACGTGAGGGCTTTCTTT
TRBD1	TRBJ2-7	TRBV10-2	CASRTGDKEQYF	TGCGCCAGCAGAACAGGGGACAAGGAGCAGTACTTC
NA	TRBJ1-1	TRBV18	CASSRDSMNTEAFF	TGTGCCAGCTCACGCGACAGCATGAACACTGAAGCTTTCTTT
TRBD1	TRBJ2-1	TRBV7-9	CASSFDRGNEQFF	TGTGCCAGCAGCTTTGACAGGGGTAATGAGCAGTTCTTC